These T cell receptor beta chains were read from a single sample in a study of T-cell memory formation after mild COVID-19. TCRdb used MiXCR to reprocess the 5' RACE reads, holding one entry per CDR3 protein. Of hundreds of thousands of distinct CDR3 sequences listed, roughly 16% were seen once; the top ten hold more than 20%. The sequenced sample consisted of PBMCs or a T cell subset sorted from them (not recorded which). Source of these receptors: a man aged 18-30 years who had mild COVID-19 (a few samples of this study predate the infection). Cell type and time point are not known. Each CDR3 is given with its conserved first and last residue. The D gene is left open where the match is weak. Clone size, where shown, is once, few, many, or a class for clones that have expanded.

v_call	cdr3_length	d_call	clone_size	j_call	cdr3_aa	cdr3_nt
TRBV11-2	16	NA	NA	TRBJ1-2	CASSLDPHEYNYGYTF	TGTGCCAGCAGCTTAGATCCACACGAATACAACTATGGCTACACCTTC
TRBV27	15	TRBD1	NA	TRBJ1-2	CASSLGDSANYGYTF	TGTGCCAGCAGTTTAGGGGACAGCGCTAACTATGGCTACACCTTC
TRBV5-6	13	NA	many	TRBJ1-1	CASSFVTVGQAFF	TGTGCCAGCAGCTTCGTGACCGTGGGCCAAGCTTTCTTT
TRBV6-4	15	NA	NA	TRBJ2-3	CASSATGTFTDTQYF	TGTGCCAGCAGTGCCACGGGGACTTTCACAGATACGCAGTATTTT
TRBV7-8	15	NA	few	TRBJ2-1	CASSLVRFPYNEQFF	TGTGCCAGCAGCTTAGTCCGGTTTCCGTACAATGAGCAGTTCTTC
TRBV7-2	15	TRBD2	NA	TRBJ2-3	CASSFGGGSTDTQYF	TGTGCCAGCAGCTTTGGCGGGGGGTCCACAGATACGCAGTATTTT
TRBV18	12	NA	NA	TRBJ1-4	CASSPRQEKLFF	TGTGCCAGCTCACCACGTCAAGAAAAACTGTTTTTT
TRBV2	13	NA	NA	TRBJ2-1	CASSVEYGDEQFF	TGTGCCAGCAGTGTTGAGTATGGCGATGAGCAGTTCTTC
TRBV20-1	14	NA	NA	TRBJ2-2	CSGGGTANTGELFF	TGCAGTGGGGGCGGAACCGCGAACACCGGGGAGCTGTTTTTT
TRBV4-1	15	NA	many	TRBJ2-4	CASSKEERWAGIQYF	TGCGCCAGCAGCAAAGAGGAACGGTGGGCAGGCATTCAGTACTTC
TRBV7-3	15	NA	few	TRBJ2-2	CASSLVPGDTGELFF	TGTGCCAGCAGCTTAGTACCGGGGGACACCGGGGAGCTGTTTTTT
TRBV20-1	15	NA	few	TRBJ1-4	CSARELRGTNEKLFF	TGCAGTGCTAGAGAACTCCGAGGTACTAATGAAAAACTGTTTTTT
TRBV25-1	11	NA	NA	TRBJ1-2	CASSSGRGYTF	TGTGCCAGCAGTTCGGGAAGGGGCTACACCTTC
TRBV4-3	14	NA	NA	TRBJ2-4	CASSQDRPGDIQYF	TGCGCCAGCAGCCAAGATAGGCCGGGGGACATTCAGTACTTC
TRBV20-1	12	NA	many	TRBJ1-5	CSARTGNQPQHF	TGCAGTGCTAGAACAGGAAATCAGCCCCAGCATTTT
TRBV6-5	15	NA	NA	TRBJ2-1	CASSKRTEALNEQFF	TGTGCCAGCAGCAAGAGGACGGAGGCCCTCAATGAGCAGTTCTTC
TRBV20-1	18	TRBD2	few	TRBJ2-5	CSARDLLAGEGPQETQYF	TGCAGTGCTAGAGATTTACTAGCGGGGGAGGGACCACAAGAGACCCAGTACTTC
TRBV12-3/TRBV12-4	14	NA	few	TRBJ2-5	CASSLEGFQETQYF	TGTGCCAGCAGTTTAGAGGGGTTTCAAGAGACCCAGTACTTC
TRBV20-1	13	TRBD2	NA	TRBJ2-5	CSAPPAGARTQYF	TGCAGTGCTCCCCCAGCGGGGGCCCGGACCCAGTACTTC
TRBV7-9	14	NA	NA	TRBJ1-4	CASSTSDVNEKLFF	TGTGCCAGCAGCACCTCGGACGTTAATGAAAAACTGTTTTTT
TRBV2	14	NA	NA	TRBJ2-5	CASSGPPGPETQYF	TGTGCCAGCAGTGGCCCCCCAGGGCCAGAGACCCAGTACTTC
TRBV25-1	14	NA	few	TRBJ1-2	CASSAYRDDYGYTF	TGTGCCAGCAGCGCTTACAGGGACGACTATGGCTACACCTTC
TRBV4-3	16	NA	few	TRBJ2-2	CASSQAQHMNTGELFF	TGCGCCAGCAGCCAAGCCCAGCACATGAACACCGGGGAGCTGTTTTTT
TRBV29-1	12	TRBD1	NA	TRBJ2-7	CSVERDRYEQYF	TGCAGCGTTGAACGGGACAGATACGAGCAGTACTTC
TRBV7-2	14	NA	many	TRBJ2-7	CASSLPSGANEQYF	TGTGCCAGCAGCCTCCCCTCGGGAGCCAACGAGCAGTACTTC
TRBV6-2/TRBV6-3	16	NA	few	TRBJ2-4	CASSPLLATSKNIQYF	TGTGCCAGCAGTCCTCTTCTAGCTACGTCCAAAAACATTCAGTACTTC
TRBV11-2	13	NA	few	TRBJ2-3	CASSSTGRDTQYF	TGTGCCAGCAGCTCGACTGGCAGAGATACGCAGTATTTT
TRBV4-1	18	TRBD2	few	TRBJ2-3	CASSQDPPSGGTLDTQYF	TGCGCCAGCAGCCAAGATCCCCCGAGCGGGGGTACCTTAGATACGCAGTATTTT
TRBV4-1	16	NA	few	TRBJ2-3	CASSQELGGVTDTQYF	TGCGCCAGCAGCCAAGAACTGGGCGGGGTGACAGATACGCAGTATTTT
TRBV20-1	16	TRBD2	NA	TRBJ2-1	CSARDPGTSVYNEQFF	TGCAGTGCTAGAGATCCCGGGACTAGCGTATACAATGAGCAGTTCTTC
TRBV5-4	16	NA	NA	TRBJ2-3	CASSLDRNTRTDTQYF	TGTGCCAGCAGCTTGGACAGGAATACCCGCACAGATACGCAGTATTTT
TRBV12-3/TRBV12-4	15	TRBD2	NA	TRBJ2-1	CASSLFASGDNEQFF	TGTGCCAGCAGTTTATTCGCTAGCGGGGACAATGAGCAGTTCTTC
TRBV2	13	NA	NA	TRBJ2-3	CASKTSFADTQYF	TGTGCCAGCAAGACATCATTTGCAGATACGCAGTACTTT
TRBV5-5	14	NA	NA	TRBJ2-3	CASSVRAGADTQYF	TGTGCCAGCTCGGTTCGGGCCGGGGCAGATACGCAGTATTTT
TRBV12-3/TRBV12-4	14	NA	NA	TRBJ1-4	CASSFQNRDEKLFF	TGTGCCAGCAGTTTTCAAAATAGGGATGAAAAACTGTTTTTT
TRBV7-2	15	NA	NA	TRBJ1-1	CASSLVRGGQGEAFF	TGTGCCAGCAGCTTAGTACGTGGCGGGCAGGGTGAAGCTTTCTTT
TRBV4-1	15	TRBD1	NA	TRBJ1-1	CASSRSRQGDTEAFF	TGCGCCAGCAGCCGAAGCCGACAGGGGGACACTGAAGCTTTCTTT
TRBV7-6	15	NA	few	TRBJ2-2	CASSLGTTDTGELFF	TGTGCCAGCAGCTTAGGGACTACGGATACCGGGGAGCTGTTTTTT
TRBV7-7	12	NA	few	TRBJ2-5	CASRHKRGTQYF	TGTGCTAGCCGCCATAAAAGGGGGACCCAGTACTTC
TRBV6-5	15	TRBD2	NA	TRBJ2-5	CASSRLAGVQETQYF	TGTGCCAGCAGCCGACTAGCGGGGGTACAAGAGACCCAGTACTTC
TRBV5-5	19	TRBD1	few	TRBJ2-2	CASSFPAGQETSNTGELFF	TGTGCCAGCAGCTTTCCCGCAGGACAGGAAACTTCGAACACCGGGGAGCTGTTTTTT
TRBV2	11	NA	few	TRBJ2-5	CASTGPRTQYF	TGTGCCAGCACCGGCCCTCGGACCCAGTACTTC
TRBV28	13	NA	NA	TRBJ1-1	CAILDRSNTEAFF	TGTGCCATATTGGACAGATCGAACACTGAAGCTTTCTTT
TRBV7-9	16	NA	few	TRBJ2-5	CASSPTPGPSGETQYF	TGTGCCAGCAGCCCTACCCCGGGCCCATCGGGGGAGACCCAGTACTTC
TRBV12-3/TRBV12-4	15	NA	many	TRBJ2-1	CASSLIAGSYNEQFF	TGTGCCAGCAGTTTGATCGCGGGCTCCTACAATGAGCAGTTCTTC
TRBV7-2	14	NA	NA	TRBJ1-3	CASSLIVSGNTIYF	TGTGCCAGCAGTCTTATAGTCTCTGGAAACACCATATATTTT
TRBV7-9	11	TRBD2	NA	TRBJ2-5	CASSLDQGGHF	TGTGCCAGCAGCCTCGACCAGGGAGGGCACTTC
TRBV5-1	13	NA	once	TRBJ1-5	CASSQTVGQPQHF	TGCGCCAGCAGCCAAACAGTTGGGCAGCCCCAGCATTTT
TRBV7-8	14	TRBD1	NA	TRBJ2-5	CASSTNRGMETQYF	TGTGCCAGCAGCACCAACAGGGGGATGGAGACCCAGTACTTC
TRBV5-1	13	NA	NA	TRBJ1-5	CASSFFGGQPQHF	TGCGCCAGCAGCTTCTTCGGTGGGCAGCCCCAGCATTTT
TRBV9	15	TRBD1	few	TRBJ2-3	CASKRGQGVTDTQYF	TGTGCCAGCAAAAGGGGACAGGGGGTTACAGATACGCAGTATTTT
TRBV27	15	TRBD2	NA	TRBJ2-1	CASTGLAGGPIEQFF	TGTGCCAGCACCGGACTAGCGGGGGGGCCGATTGAGCAGTTCTTC
TRBV13	18	TRBD1	NA	TRBJ1-1	CASSLRGGRGGPNTEAFF	TGTGCCAGCAGCCTAAGAGGTGGCAGGGGGGGTCCGAACACTGAAGCTTTCTTT
TRBV5-6	15	TRBD1	few	TRBJ2-1	CASSTTGESYNEQFF	TGTGCCAGCAGCACAACAGGGGAGTCATACAATGAGCAGTTCTTC
TRBV3-1	19	TRBD2	many	TRBJ2-5	CASSLGGWTSGREQETQYF	TGTGCCAGCAGCCTTGGCGGGTGGACTAGCGGGCGTGAACAAGAGACCCAGTACTTC
TRBV6-1	18	NA	few	TRBJ1-6	CASSDPDSPLSYNSPLHF	TGTGCCAGCAGTGACCCCGACAGCCCGCTCTCCTATAATTCACCCCTCCACTTT
TRBV4-3	16	NA	many	TRBJ2-6	CASSQDIVSGANVLTF	TGCGCCAGCAGCCAAGATATTGTCTCTGGGGCCAACGTCCTGACTTTC
TRBV5-1	14	NA	NA	TRBJ2-5	CASSSPGAGETQYF	TGCGCCAGCAGCTCGCCGGGAGCGGGAGAGACCCAGTACTTC
TRBV10-2	12	NA	many	TRBJ2-1	CASSVNYNEQFF	TGCGCCAGCAGTGTAAATTACAATGAGCAGTTCTTC